A single T cell receptor beta chain is shown here with its context. Its target is unknown. At one end, the junction sequence differs from germline, possibly due to a read error. Other nucleotide sequences from this sample produce the same CDR3. Per germline, CDR1 MNHEY and CDR2 SVGAGI. This CDR3 is built from 15 residues. This sample stems from a study of graft-versus-host responses after intestinal transplantation. The wider study: Each patient got anti-thymocyte globulin induction, then tacrolimus and steroids for two to four years.

Whole-study results and caveats: The marrow of recipients harbored GvH clones, and ileum or blood showed some of them first. Graft-versus-host to host-versus-graft clonal ratios in allografts were high in patients with graft-donor T cell macrochimerism.

Sequenced by immunoSEQ multiplex PCR; TCRdb stores in-frame clones only, minus some. In the table there are about 97,000 clones, roughly 91% of which are singletons. This chain uses TRBV6-5 with TRBJ1-6, with D uncertain. This clonotype originated in a human donor who was the organ donor for an intestinal transplant. The material was unstimulated CD4+ T cells sorted from spleen or lymph node cells, obtained before transplant. CDR3 sequence reads: CASSRLEGRRAPLHF. The CDR3 DNA follows: TGTGCCAGCAGTAGATTGGAGGGTAGAAGAGCACCTCTCCACTTT.